This TCR beta chain comes out of a study of T cells after yellow fever vaccination (dated by TCRdb to the late 2010s). Turning to the overall study: The SMART-Seq v4 Ultra Low Input RNA kit was used to prepare libraries from fractions with low cell numbers. Blood was drawn at multiple timepoints before and after primary and secondary immunization, with bulk PBMC replicates and cell subsets isolated. Bulk TCR alpha and beta repertoires were sequenced longitudinally to track T-cell clones before and after primary and booster YFV17D yellow fever vaccination. Two healthy male donors, one aged 18 to 30 and one aged 30 to 40 years, made up the cohort.

A note on this clonotype: The clone's antigen remains unknown. No per-base quality is available; no much larger clone lies one base away.

TCR cDNA was made using 5'RACE template switching, a step that added a universal primer site and unique molecular identifiers. Priming for cDNA synthesis came from both the TCR alpha and TCR beta constant segments. Library amplification involved two PCR steps, and the second step added sample barcodes and sequencing adapters. Sequencing of libraries was performed on Illumina HiSeq 2500 (2x100 bp) or NovaSeq (2x150 bp). The original methods were these. MIGEC was used to demultiplex reads and collapse the reads into UMI consensus sequences, and MiXCR was used for V(D)J alignment. Clonotypes responding to the vaccine were identified with edgeR on replicate PBMC samples, with the criteria of FDR below 0.01 and a log2 fold change above 5 up to day 15. Each bulk clonotype was labeled CD4 or CD8 based on which sequenced repertoire, CD4 or CD8, contained the clonotype at higher abundance. TCRdb itself trimmed the public reads at Q25 with fastp, ran MiXCR and retained productive beta chains. CDR3 protein sequences are deduplicated, and each keeps its most common genes and DNA. The V and J calls and clone size are TCRdb's, not the authors'. The sample table contains more than 450,000 distinct CDR3 sequences; only one count was recorded for 20% to 25% of them. About a sixth of the sample lies in the top ten.

General findings and caveats noted by the study authors: A small fraction of clonotypes appeared in both the CD4 and CD8 compartments, likely as a result of convergent recombination. The secondary T-cell response was found to be weaker but faster than the primary response, with a peak reached on day 5 rather than on day 15. Only a couple of donors were included in the study, so the extent to which the findings can be generalized is limited. After the booster, most clones that had expanded after primary vaccination were detected again (approximately 97% of CD4 and more than 85% of CD8), suggesting broad maintenance of memory. FACS-sorted repertoires could contain abundant contaminating clonotypes from the bulk population, so computational filtering was required.

The trim is 4 bases for V and 1 base for J, with a gap of 11 bases between the germline ends. Spanning cysteine to phenylalanine, the CDR3 consists of 13 amino acids. The sequence is cut down to CDR3 DNA, 39 bases in frame from base 1. From a lookup of the germline V gene, CDR1 and CDR2 are SQVTM and ANQGSEA. What the treatment or condition label conveys for this sample: live attenuated yellow fever vaccine strain. At each blood-draw timepoint, two biological replicates of bulk PBMCs were obtained. A standard Ficoll-Paque protocol was used to isolate PBMCs from peripheral blood. TriZol was used to extract RNA from bulk PBMCs, from CD4 and CD8 fractions, and from dextramer-positive and dextramer-negative fractions.

This receptor was taken from a man in his late teens or twenties who received the YFV17D yellow fever vaccine. The sample in question was PBMCs, obtained 21 days after the first yellow fever vaccination. The chain joins TRBV29-1 to TRBJ2-7; D gene: possibly TRBD1, on 6 matching bases. The CDR3 in this case is CSVVDRYSYEQYF. Read as DNA, the sequence is TGCAGCGTTGTGGACAGATATTCCTACGAGCAGTACTTC.